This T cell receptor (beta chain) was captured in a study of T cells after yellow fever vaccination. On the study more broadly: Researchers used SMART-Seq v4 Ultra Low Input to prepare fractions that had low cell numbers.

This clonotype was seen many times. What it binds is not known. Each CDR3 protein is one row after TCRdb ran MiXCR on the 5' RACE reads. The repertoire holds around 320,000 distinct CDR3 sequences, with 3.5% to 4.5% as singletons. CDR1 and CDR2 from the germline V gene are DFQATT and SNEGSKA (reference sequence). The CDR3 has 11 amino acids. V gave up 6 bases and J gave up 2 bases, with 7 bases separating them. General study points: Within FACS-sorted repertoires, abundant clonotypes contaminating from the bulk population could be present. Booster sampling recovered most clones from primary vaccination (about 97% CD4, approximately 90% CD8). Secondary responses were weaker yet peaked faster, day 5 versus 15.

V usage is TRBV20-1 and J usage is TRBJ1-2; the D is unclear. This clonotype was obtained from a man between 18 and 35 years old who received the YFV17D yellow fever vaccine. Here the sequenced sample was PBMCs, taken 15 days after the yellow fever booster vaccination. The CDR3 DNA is TGCAGTGCGGATGACAACTATGGCTACACCTTC. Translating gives CSADDNYGYTF.